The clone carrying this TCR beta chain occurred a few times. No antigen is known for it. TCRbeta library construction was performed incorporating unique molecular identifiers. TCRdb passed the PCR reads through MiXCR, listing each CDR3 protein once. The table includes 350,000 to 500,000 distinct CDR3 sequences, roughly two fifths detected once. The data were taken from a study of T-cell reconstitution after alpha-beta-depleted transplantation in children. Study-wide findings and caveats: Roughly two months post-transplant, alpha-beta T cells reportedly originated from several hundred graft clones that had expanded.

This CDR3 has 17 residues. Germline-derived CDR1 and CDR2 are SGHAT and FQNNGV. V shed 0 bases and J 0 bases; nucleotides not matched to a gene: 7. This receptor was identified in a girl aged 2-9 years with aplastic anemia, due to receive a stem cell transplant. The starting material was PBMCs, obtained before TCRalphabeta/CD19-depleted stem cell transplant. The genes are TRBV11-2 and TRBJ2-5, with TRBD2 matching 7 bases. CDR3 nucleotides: TGTGCCAGCAGCTTAGATGGGAGGGACTGGAACCAAGAGACCCAGTACTTC. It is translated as CASSLDGRDWNQETQYF.